This T cell receptor (beta chain) is from a study of blood T cell repertoires in COVID-19. Study overall: Collection of acute and convalescent COVID-19 samples took place in the United States, Italy and Spain. The cDNA or gDNA used as material had been derived from T cells, B-cell-depleted T cells, or PBMCs.

In the authors' methods: Nucleated cell counts were estimated from reference gene primer amplification. TCRdb's copy holds only in-frame clones and misses some; the assay was immunoSEQ multiplex PCR. Clone size and V and J calls were adopted from that table, with D and trimming inferred from the DNA. The sample includes 190,000 or so clones, roughly nine tenths of them seen just once. V gave up 2 bases and J gave up 0 bases, with 12 bases separating them. This CDR3 spans 17 amino acids. Germline CDR1 SGHRS, CDR2 YFSETQ. Material for sequencing was peripheral blood. This TCR came from a woman in her 70s with acute or convalescent COVID-19. J is TRBJ1-6 and V is TRBV5-1; D not certain. The CDR3 spells CASSFNGRSSYNSPLHF. The CDR3 DNA reads TGCGCCAGCAGCTTTAATGGGAGAAGCTCCTATAATTCACCCCTCCACTTT.